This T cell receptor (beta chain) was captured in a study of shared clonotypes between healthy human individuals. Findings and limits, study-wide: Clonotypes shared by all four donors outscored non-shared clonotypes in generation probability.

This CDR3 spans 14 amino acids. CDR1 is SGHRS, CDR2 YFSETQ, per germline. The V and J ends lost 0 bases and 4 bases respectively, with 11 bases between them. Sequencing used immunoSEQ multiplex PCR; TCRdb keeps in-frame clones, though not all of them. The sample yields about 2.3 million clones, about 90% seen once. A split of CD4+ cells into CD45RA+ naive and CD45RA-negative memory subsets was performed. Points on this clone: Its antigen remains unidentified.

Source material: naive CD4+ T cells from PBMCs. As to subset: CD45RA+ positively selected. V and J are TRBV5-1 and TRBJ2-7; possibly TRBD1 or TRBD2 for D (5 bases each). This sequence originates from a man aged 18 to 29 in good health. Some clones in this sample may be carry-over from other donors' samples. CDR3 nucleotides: TGCGCCAGCAGCTTGGATCGCAGGGAGTACGAGCAGTACTTC. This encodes CASSLDRREYEQYF.